The 30 T cell receptor beta chains in this list originate from one sample, sequenced in a study of vaccination effects on CD4 cells after COVID-19. Clones were sequenced by immunoSEQ multiplex PCR, and TCRdb holds only the in-frame ones, with some missing. The data contain some 22,000 clones, 73% of them singletons. Their cognate antigens are unknown. The ViraFEST assay expanded antigen-specific CD4+ T cells with viral peptide pools before sequencing. At the end of 10 days of culture, CD4+ T cells were isolated. Absence of prior SARS-CoV-2 infection characterized the vaccine recipients, who showed negative nucleocapsid antibodies. This material consisted of CD4+ T cells from PBMCs cultured with SARS-CoV-2 spike peptides, taken before COVID-19 vaccination. These receptors were taken from a human donor who received a COVID-19 vaccine.

The chain has TRBV7-2 and TRBJ1-4; a possible D gene is TRBD1 (5 bases). Trimming pared 1 base from V and 0 bases from J, leaving 6 bases between. This CDR3 contains 15 residues. Germline CDR1 reads SGHTA; CDR2 reads FQGNSA. The CDR3 sequence: CASSLGGSTNEKLFF. The CDR3 DNA reads TGTGCCAGCAGCTTAGGGGGGTCAACTAATGAAAAACTGTTTTTT.

This chain links TRBV3-1 (or the pseudogene TRBV3-2) with TRBJ1-1; TRBD1 matches 7 bases. CDR3 length: 15 amino acids. Germline assignment: CDR1 LGHDT and CDR2 YNNKEL (reference sequence). V was clipped by 3 bases and J by 4 bases; unmatched bases: 8. The CDR3 DNA sequence: TGTGCCAGCAGCCAGACAGGGATCTCTTTCACTGAAGCTTTCTTT. As protein: CASSQTGISFTEAFF.

DNA for the CDR3: TGTGCCAGCAGTACCGAAATAGCGAGAAACTATGGCTACACCTTC. Translated, it gives CASSTEIARNYGYTF. The chain joins TRBV6-5 to TRBJ1-2; D remains unclear. Germline V gene lookup returns CDR1 MNHEY and CDR2 SVGAGI. V was clipped by 5 bases and J by 2 bases, with 15 bases between them. CDR3 length: 15 amino acids.

This clone was observed a handful of times. This chain links TRBV2 with TRBJ2-7; TRBD2 matches 8 bases. This CDR3 is built from 12 residues. V shed 8 bases, J shed 5 bases, and the junction held 5 bases outside the gene matches. The V gene's germline CDR1 is SNHLY and CDR2 FYNNEI. CDR3 coding DNA: TGTGCCAGCCGGCGGGAGGCCCACGAGCAGTACTTC. Amino acids: CASRREAHEQYF.

This clone was observed a few times. This chain links TRBV7-9 with TRBJ2-6; D might be TRBD2 (5 bases). Germline V lookup: CDR1 SEHNR, CDR2 FQNEAQ (reference sequence). Trimming stripped 10 bases from V and 0 bases from J, with 10 bases between. CDR3 size: 14 residues. CDR3 nucleotide sequence: TGTGCCACCCCGGGGAGCTCTGGGGCCAACGTCCTGACTTTC. Translation: CATPGSSGANVLTF.

The rearrangement joins TRBV7-9 to TRBJ1-1; TRBD1 aligns across 8 bases. The J segment lost 7 bases and the V segment lost 0 bases, leaving 1 base of the junction unmatched. From germline, CDR1 is SEHNR and CDR2 FQNEAQ (reference sequence). The CDR3 totals 13 residues. CDR3 in amino acids: CASSLAGTGEAFF. CDR3 nucleotides: TGTGCCAGCAGCTTAGCGGGGACAGGTGAAGCTTTCTTT.

The rearrangement uses TRBV19 and TRBJ2-3; 10 bases fit TRBD2. V was clipped by 3 bases and J by 2 bases; unmatched bases: 2. The CDR3 contains 15 residues. The germline V gene has CDR1 LNHDA and CDR2 SQIVND (reference sequence). CDR3 amino acids: CASSILAGVTDTQYF. In DNA form, the CDR3 reads TGTGCCAGTAGTATTCTAGCGGGAGTCACAGATACGCAGTATTTT.

The J gene is TRBJ2-7, the V gene TRBV7-9, with D unresolved. There are 15 residues in the CDR3. V was cut by 1 base and J by 3 bases, with 13 bases left in between. Germline values: CDR1 SEHNR, CDR2 FQNEAQ (reference sequence). CDR3 sequence: CASSLVGSLSYEQYF. CDR3 in DNA: TGTGCCAGCAGCTTAGTCGGATCCCTGAGCTACGAGCAGTACTTC.

The J gene is TRBJ2-7, the V gene TRBV5-8; TRBD1 aligns across 10 bases. Unmatched junction bases numbered 5, after V lost 5 bases and J lost 6 bases. Germline loops: CDR1 SGHTS, CDR2 YDEGEE. CDR3 length: 13 residues. In DNA, the CDR3 is TGTGCCAGCAGGGGACAGGGGCTCACCGAGCAGTACTTC. This codes for CASRGQGLTEQYF.

The chain is built from TRBV5-1 and TRBJ2-5; 8 bases are a match to TRBD1. V gave up 4 bases and J gave up 5 bases; unmatched junction bases: 7. The germline V gene encodes CDR1 SGHRS and CDR2 YFSETQ. The CDR3 extends over 14 amino acids. CDR3: CASSPRGQGETQYF. CDR3 DNA sequence: TGCGCCAGCAGCCCCAGGGGGCAGGGGGAGACCCAGTACTTC.

As DNA, the CDR3 is TGCAGCGTTAAACTAGCGGGGGGGATGAACGCGAACACCGGGGAGCTGTTTTTT. It yields the protein CSVKLAGGMNANTGELFF. The chain uses TRBV29-1 and TRBJ2-2; 13 positions match TRBD2. The length of the CDR3 is 18 residues. V lost 5 bases to trimming and J lost 0 bases; unmatched junction nucleotides: 9. Looked up from germline, CDR1 is SQVTM and CDR2 is ANQGSEA.

CDR3 DNA: TGTGCCAGCTCACCACTTGTCGCCCTGGCCGAGGGATTTCGGGTGGGGGAGCAGTACTTC. Its protein is CASSPLVALAEGFRVGEQYF. This chain uses TRBV18 with TRBJ2-7; TRBD2 might be the D (5 bases). This CDR3 contains 20 residues. The germline V gene has CDR1 KGHSH and CDR2 LQKENI. Between the trimmed V and J ends, which lost 1 base and 7 bases, there was a span of 32 bases.

The gene calls are TRBV6-2 or TRBV6-3 and TRBJ2-3, with 8 bases that match TRBD1. This CDR3 is built from 14 residues. The V gene's germline CDR1 is MNHEY and CDR2 SVGEGT. V lost 5 bases, J lost 5 bases, and 6 bases stayed unmatched. CDR3: CASSEDRVKDTQYF. In DNA, the CDR3 is TGTGCCAGCAGTGAGGACAGGGTGAAAGATACGCAGTATTTT.

This clone came up once. In DNA, the CDR3 is TGTGCCAGCAGTTACTCGGCGGGAGGGCCTAATACGCAGTATTTT. It is translated as CASSYSAGGPNTQYF. The chain carries TRBV6-5 and TRBJ2-3, with TRBD2 matching 9 bases. Germline CDR1 and CDR2: MNHEY and SVGAGI. J was trimmed by 7 bases and V by 0 bases; bases with no gene match: 5. The CDR3 runs to 15 residues.

DNA for the CDR3: TGTGCCAGCAGTTCCCTCGGACAGGGAGGAAAACTGTTTTTT. Protein product: CASSSLGQGGKLFF. This chain links TRBV6-5 with TRBJ1-4; 8 positions agree with TRBD1. This CDR3 is 14 amino acids long. The trim removed 4 bases at V and 10 bases at J, leaving 8 bases unmatched. Germline CDR1 and CDR2: MNHEY and SVGAGI.

The V gene is TRBV11-2, the J gene TRBJ1-2; 9 positions agree with TRBD1. The CDR3 extends over 15 amino acids. Germline CDR1 and CDR2: SGHAT and FQNNGV. V shed 1 base and J 7 bases; nucleotides not matched to a gene: 7. Written as DNA, the CDR3 is TGTGCCAGCAGCTTAGGGACAGGGGTAGACTCTGGCTACACCTTC. It codes for CASSLGTGVDSGYTF.

The chain is built from TRBV6-5 and TRBJ2-7, with TRBD1 as a possible D gene (6 bases). V lost 0 bases and J 4 bases, leaving 13 bases between the germline ends. Germline V gene lookup returns CDR1 MNHEY and CDR2 SVGAGI. The CDR3 consists of 15 residues. CDR3 nucleotide sequence: TGTGCCAGCAGTTACTCGGAGGCAGGGGCGTACGAGCAGTACTTC. Encoded protein: CASSYSEAGAYEQYF.

The V and J genes are TRBV3-1 (or the pseudogene TRBV3-2) and TRBJ2-7, with 7 bases that match TRBD2. Germline V CDR1 and CDR2: LGHDT, YNNKEL (reference sequence). The CDR3 has 16 amino acids. V was pared by 5 bases and J by 7 bases, with 17 bases of the junction left unmatched. The CDR3: CASSKVSGVTTGEQYF. The CDR3 nucleotides read TGTGCCAGCAGCAAAGTCAGCGGGGTCACAACGGGTGAGCAGTACTTC.

The V and J genes are TRBV19 and TRBJ2-5; 10 nucleotides agree with TRBD2. The V segment lost 5 bases and the J segment 1 base; nucleotides outside the gene matches: 7. This CDR3 has 16 residues. CDR1 and CDR2 from the germline V gene are LNHDA and SQIVND (reference sequence). The CDR3 DNA is TGTGCCAGTAGTGGGCCGGGACTAGCGCCCCAAGAGACCCAGTACTTC. Translated: CASSGPGLAPQETQYF.

As concerns this clone: The sample contains more than one DNA sequence encoding this CDR3. The rearrangement uses TRBV6-4 and TRBJ2-3; 10 bases line up with TRBD2. The CDR3 totals 15 residues. With V trimmed by 0 bases and J by 4 bases, 1 base remained unmatched. Looked up from germline, CDR1 is MRHNA and CDR2 is SNTAGT. The CDR3 DNA follows: TGTGCCAGCAGTGACTCGAGCGGGGGGGCAGATACGCAGTATTTT. Its protein product is CASSDSSGGADTQYF.

This clone was counted only a few times. The chain joins TRBV7-2 to TRBJ2-1, with 11 bases fitting TRBD2. Unmatched junction bases numbered 10, after V lost 1 base and J lost 5 bases. Per the germline V gene, CDR1 is SGHTA and CDR2 is FQGNSA. The CDR3 spans 18 residues. CDR3 residues: CASSLVFLAGGINNEQFF. CDR3 in DNA: TGTGCCAGCAGCTTAGTGTTCCTAGCGGGGGGTATAAACAATGAGCAGTTCTTC.

The genes are TRBV6-5 and TRBJ2-7; D not resolved. CDR1 and CDR2 from the germline V gene are MNHEY and SVGAGI. V was clipped by 0 bases and J by 4 bases, with 13 bases between them. This CDR3 comprises 15 residues. CDR3: CASSYSIGHQYEQYF. The CDR3 DNA is TGTGCCAGCAGTTACTCGATAGGTCACCAGTACGAGCAGTACTTC.

Comments on this clone: Additional DNA sequences in this sample encode the identical CDR3. The J gene is TRBJ1-5, the V gene TRBV3-1 (or the pseudogene TRBV3-2), with D possibly being TRBD1 (5 bases). CDR1 and CDR2 (germline): LGHDT, YNNKEL (reference sequence). With 0 bases removed from V and 7 bases from J, the gap between germline ends came to 10 bases. The CDR3 has 14 residues. This CDR3 is CASSQDGGNQPQHF. The DNA of the CDR3 is TGTGCCAGCAGCCAAGACGGGGGAAACCAGCCCCAGCATTTT.

The chain joins TRBV5-1 to TRBJ2-7, with 7 bases lining up with TRBD2. Trimming removed 4 bases from V and 7 bases from J; junction bases left unmatched: 14. The CDR3 spans 15 residues. CDR1 and CDR2 from the germline V gene are SGHRS and YFSETQ. In nucleotides, the CDR3 is TGCGCCAGCAGCCCCGGGGGAGGGCGCCGGGGGGAGCAGTACTTC. Its translation: CASSPGGGRRGEQYF.

V and J are TRBV19 and TRBJ2-5; weak D call: TRBD2 (6 bases). The CDR3 covers 14 residues. Germline V CDR1 and CDR2: LNHDA, SQIVND (reference sequence). V gave up 5 bases and J gave up 4 bases, with 14 bases separating them. The CDR3 region is CASSGGSGRETQYF. CDR3 DNA sequence: TGTGCCAGTAGTGGGGGGTCAGGGAGAGAGACCCAGTACTTC.

This clone was seen just once. The rearrangement uses TRBV7-9 and TRBJ1-5; weak D call: TRBD1 (5 bases). The CDR3 has 14 amino acids. V dropped 3 bases and J dropped 7 bases, with 13 bases sitting between them. Germline V gene data show CDR1 as SEHNR and CDR2 as FQNEAQ (reference sequence). This CDR3 is CASSFQGGGQPQHF. DNA for the CDR3: TGTGCCAGCAGCTTCCAGGGCGGTGGCCAGCCCCAGCATTTT.

The chain employs TRBV2 and TRBJ1-4; D is unclear. Germline loops: CDR1 SNHLY, CDR2 FYNNEI. This CDR3 is built from 13 residues. Trimming took off 5 bases at V and 4 bases at J, with 8 bases between the two ends. CDR3 bases: TGTGCCAGCAGTTTAGGAGATAATGAAAAACTGTTTTTT. Translation: CASSLGDNEKLFF.

The chain is built from TRBV6-2 or TRBV6-3 and TRBJ2-7; 8 bases line up with TRBD1. CDR1 and CDR2 (germline): MNHEY, SVGEGT. The CDR3 has 17 residues. V shed 4 bases and J 4 bases; nucleotides not matched to a gene: 15. The CDR3 here is CASSSRSVAGQVYEQYF. Here the CDR3 DNA reads TGTGCCAGCAGTTCCCGGTCCGTGGCGGGACAGGTGTACGAGCAGTACTTC.

CDR3 residues: CASRAYNGNTIYF. CDR3 bases: TGTGCCAGCCGCGCCTACAATGGAAACACCATATATTTT. The chain carries TRBV6-5 and TRBJ1-3, with D unresolved. The CDR3 consists of 13 residues. The germline CDR1 and CDR2 sequences are MNHEY and SVGAGI. Trimming took off 8 bases at V and 3 bases at J, with 11 bases between the two ends.

The chain carries TRBV5-4 and TRBJ2-5, with TRBD2 matching 9 bases. This CDR3 is built from 14 residues. Germline CDR1 SGHNT, CDR2 YYREEE (reference sequence). V shed 4 bases and J 2 bases; nucleotides not matched to a gene: 3. CDR3 sequence: CASSPGLAQETQYF. CDR3 DNA: TGTGCCAGCAGCCCCGGACTAGCGCAAGAGACCCAGTACTTC.